These T cell receptor beta chains were read from a single sample in a study of patients and donors after allogeneic stem cell transplantation. TCRdb redid the calling of the RT-PCR reads with MiXCR, one entry per CDR3 protein. This sample has over 350,000 distinct CDR3 sequences, with more than 15% found just once. The specimen was blood, either unsorted or a sorted T cell fraction (not recorded which). These receptors were taken from a human donor who was either an allogeneic HSCT recipient or a stem cell or donor lymphocyte infusion donor (not recorded which). It is not recorded whose cells these are; they may come from a transplant donor. The CDR3 runs from the conserved cysteine through the conserved F or W.

CDR3: CASSLSPTGGRAEKLFF; V: TRBV27; J: TRBJ1-4
CDR3: CASSLNTRRVLYEQYF; V: TRBV27; J: TRBJ2-7
CDR3: CASSVLHEQFF; V: TRBV2; J: TRBJ2-1
CDR3: CASSTPGDYGYTF; V: TRBV28; J: TRBJ1-2
CDR3: CASSVGGSRGTEAFF; V: TRBV9; J: TRBJ1-1
CDR3: CASSQERGGRRTEAFF; V: TRBV4-1; J: TRBJ1-1
CDR3: CAISPRLDEQFF; V: TRBV10-3; J: TRBJ2-1
CDR3: CASSFRGAPPNEQFF; V: TRBV6-5; J: TRBJ2-1
CDR3: CASGILLAGGNSGANVLTF; V: TRBV6-2/TRBV6-3; J: TRBJ2-6
CDR3: CAWSGQPETAYEQYF; V: TRBV30; J: TRBJ2-7
CDR3: CAISTTVVWGDEQFF; V: TRBV10-3; J: TRBJ2-1
CDR3: CASSPGLAGGVFWYNEQFF; V: TRBV5-1; J: TRBJ2-1
CDR3: CASSLPTGRHTGELFF; V: TRBV27; J: TRBJ2-2
CDR3: CASSATGSTDTQYF; V: TRBV5-5; J: TRBJ2-3